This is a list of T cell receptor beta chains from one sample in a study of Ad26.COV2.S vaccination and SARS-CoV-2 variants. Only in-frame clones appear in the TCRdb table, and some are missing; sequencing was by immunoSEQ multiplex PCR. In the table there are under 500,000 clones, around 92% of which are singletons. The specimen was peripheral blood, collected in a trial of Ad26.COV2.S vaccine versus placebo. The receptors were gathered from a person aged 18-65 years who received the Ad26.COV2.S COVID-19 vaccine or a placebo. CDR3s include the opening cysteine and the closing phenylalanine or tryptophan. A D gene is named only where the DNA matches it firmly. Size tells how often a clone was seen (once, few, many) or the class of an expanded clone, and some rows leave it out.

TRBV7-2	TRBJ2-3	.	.	TGTGCCAGCAGCTTAAAAGCGGTAGGCGGAGATACGCAGTATTTT	CASSLKAVGGDTQYF
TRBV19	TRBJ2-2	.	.	TGTGCCAGTAGAAGACAGCAAACCGGGGAGCTGTTTTTT	CASRRQQTGELFF
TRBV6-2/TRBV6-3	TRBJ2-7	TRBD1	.	TGTGCCAGCAGCCAGCCGGGACAGGGTTGGTACGAGCAGTACTTC	CASSQPGQGWYEQYF
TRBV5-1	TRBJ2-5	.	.	TGCGCCAGCAGCTTGGTCTGGGGGCCGGGAGAGACCCAGTACTTC	CASSLVWGPGETQYF
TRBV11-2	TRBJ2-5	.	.	TGTGCCAGCAGCTTAGGCAGCCAAGAGACCCAGTACTTC	CASSLGSQETQYF
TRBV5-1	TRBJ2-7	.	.	TGCGCCAGCAGCTTGGACTCATACTACGAGCAGTACTTC	CASSLDSYYEQYF
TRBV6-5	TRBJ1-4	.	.	TGTGCCAGCAGTTACGATACGATAAAACTGTTTTTT	CASSYDTIKLFF
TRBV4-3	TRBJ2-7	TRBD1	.	TGCGCCAGCAGCCCCGGGACAGGATCCTACGAGCAGTACTTC	CASSPGTGSYEQYF
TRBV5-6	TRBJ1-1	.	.	TGTGCCAGCAGCCGGACACTGAACACTGAAGCTTTCTTT	CASSRTLNTEAFF
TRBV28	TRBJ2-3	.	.	TGTGCCAGCAGTTCACCCGGGACATACTCTAGCACAGATACGCAGTATTTT	CASSSPGTYSSTDTQYF
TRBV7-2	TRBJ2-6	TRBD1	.	TGTGCCAGCAGCTTACAGGTGGGACAGAGCTCTGGGGCCAACGTCCTGACTTTC	CASSLQVGQSSGANVLTF
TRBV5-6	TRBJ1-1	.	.	TGTGCCAGCAGCCCGATTCCGAACACTGAAGCTTTCTTT	CASSPIPNTEAFF
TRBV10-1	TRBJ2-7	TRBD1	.	TGCGCCAGCAGTGAGTCGACAGGGGGGTTTGAGCAGTACTTC	CASSESTGGFEQYF
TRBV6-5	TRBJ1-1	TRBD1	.	TGTGCCAGCAGTTCCGGAGGGACAGGGGACACTGAAGCTTTCTTT	CASSSGGTGDTEAFF
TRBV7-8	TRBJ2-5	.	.	TGTGCCAGCAGCTTAAAGCCGGGACGGCTGGAAGAGACCCAGTACTTC	CASSLKPGRLEETQYF
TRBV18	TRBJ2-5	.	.	TGTGCCAGCTCACCACCTACAGGACAAGAGACCCAGTACTTC	CASSPPTGQETQYF
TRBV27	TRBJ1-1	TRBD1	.	TGTGCCAGCAGTATAGGACAGGGCACTGAAGCTTTCTTT	CASSIGQGTEAFF
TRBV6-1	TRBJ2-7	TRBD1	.	TGTGCCAGCAATTTGGGGACAGTAGCCTACGAGCAGTACTTC	CASNLGTVAYEQYF
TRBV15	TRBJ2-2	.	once	TGTGCCACCAGCAGAGATAAATCGTGGCAGGGTGCCGGGGAGCTGTTTTTT	CATSRDKSWQGAGELFF
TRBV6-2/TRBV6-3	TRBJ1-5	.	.	TGTGCCAGCAGTTCCATTCAGGGGTTCAATCAGCCCCAGCATTTT	CASSSIQGFNQPQHF
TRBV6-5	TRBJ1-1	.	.	TGTGCCAGCAGTTACAGCGGGGGGACCATCGAAGCTTTCTTT	CASSYSGGTIEAFF
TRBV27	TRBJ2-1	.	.	TGTGCCAGCAGTTTATACAGGGTGGGACGTGAGCAGTTCTTC	CASSLYRVGREQFF
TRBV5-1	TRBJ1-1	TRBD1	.	TGCGCCAGCAGGAGACAATCGGACAGGGATGAAGCTTTCTTT	CASRRQSDRDEAFF
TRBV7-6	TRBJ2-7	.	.	TGTGCCAGCAGCTTACACGTCTCCTACGAGCAGTACTTC	CASSLHVSYEQYF
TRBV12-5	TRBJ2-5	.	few	TGTGCTAGTGGTTTGGAGCGCGGAGGGAATAAGTACTTC	CASGLERGGNKYF
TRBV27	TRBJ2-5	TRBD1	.	TGTGCCAGCAGTTCGGACAGGGCCCAGTACTTC	CASSSDRAQYF
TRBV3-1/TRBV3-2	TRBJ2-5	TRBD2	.	TGTGCCAGCAGCCAAGATCTAGCGGGGGAAGAGACCCAGTACTTC	CASSQDLAGEETQYF
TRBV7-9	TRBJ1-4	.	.	TGTGCCAGCAGCTTCCGCCGAACAGATACAACTAATGAAAAACTGTTTTTT	CASSFRRTDTTNEKLFF
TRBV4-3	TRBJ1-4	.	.	TGCGCCAGCAGCCCCGGGGTAGCGGGGGAAAAACTGTTTTTT	CASSPGVAGEKLFF
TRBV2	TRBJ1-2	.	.	TGTGCCAGCCGAGGACCGGGCTATGGCTACACCTTC	CASRGPGYGYTF